This is a list of T cell receptor beta chains from one sample in a study of blood T cell repertoires in COVID-19. Here immunoSEQ multiplex PCR was the method, and the copy in TCRdb shows in-frame clones only, minus some. The sample holds 75,000 to 85,000 clones, roughly 85% seen once. Sequences were obtained from peripheral blood. All receptors derive from a human donor in a cohort sampled during active COVID-19. CDR3s include the opening cysteine and the closing phenylalanine or tryptophan. The D gene is left open where the match is weak. Some rows mark clone size as missing; the rest say once, few, many or name a class of expanded clone.

size: NA; J: TRBJ1-2; length: 11; V: TRBV28; D: NA; DNA: TGTGCCAGCGAGCAGGGTGGTGGCTACACCTTC; CDR3: CASEQGGGYTF
size: NA; J: TRBJ2-7; length: 14; V: TRBV27; D: NA; DNA: TGTGCCAGCAGTCCTCAAAGGGGTACCTACGAGCAGTACTTC; CDR3: CASSPQRGTYEQYF
size: NA; J: TRBJ2-2; length: 13; V: TRBV19; D: NA; DNA: TGTGCCAGCAGCGGTCAGAACACCGGGGAGCTGTTTTTT; CDR3: CASSGQNTGELFF
size: NA; J: TRBJ1-1; length: 16; V: TRBV5-4; D: NA; DNA: TGTGCCAGCAGCCCCTCGTTTCAGGGCATTATCACTGAAGCTTTCTTT; CDR3: CASSPSFQGIITEAFF
size: NA; J: TRBJ1-2; length: 14; V: TRBV3-1/TRBV3-2; D: NA; DNA: TGTGCCAGCAGCCAAGGACAGCGCCTCTATGGCTACACCTTC; CDR3: CASSQGQRLYGYTF
size: NA; J: TRBJ2-7; length: 13; V: TRBV7-2; D: NA; DNA: TGTGCCAGCAGCTTAGGGCGGGGCTACGAGCAGTACTTC; CDR3: CASSLGRGYEQYF
size: NA; J: TRBJ2-7; length: 15; V: TRBV2; D: NA; DNA: TGTGCCAGCAGCCCCGACGTGGCAGGGAACACCGAGCAGTACTTC; CDR3: CASSPDVAGNTEQYF
size: NA; J: TRBJ1-4; length: 16; V: TRBV16; D: TRBD1; DNA: TGTGCCAGCAGCCTCGACGCGACGGGACAGGGGGAAAAACTGTTTTTT; CDR3: CASSLDATGQGEKLFF
size: NA; J: TRBJ2-1; length: 15; V: TRBV5-1; D: TRBD2; DNA: TGCGCCAGCAAAAGCGGGAGGAGCTCCTACAATGAGCAGTTCTTC; CDR3: CASKSGRSSYNEQFF
size: once; J: TRBJ2-5; length: 11; V: TRBV11-3; D: NA; DNA: TGTGCCAGCAGCTTACTAGAGACCCAGTACTTC; CDR3: CASSLLETQYF
size: once; J: TRBJ2-5; length: 13; V: TRBV18; D: TRBD2; DNA: TGTGCCAGCTCAGCACTAGCGAGCCCCCCCCAGTACTTC; CDR3: CASSALASPPQYF
size: NA; J: TRBJ2-7; length: 10; V: TRBV20-1; D: NA; DNA: TGCAGTGCTGGGCAGTACGAGCAGTACTTC; CDR3: CSAGQYEQYF
size: NA; J: TRBJ1-1; length: 16; V: TRBV2; D: TRBD1; DNA: TGTGCCAGCAGTGAAGCGCTTGGGACAGGGAACACTGAAGCTTTCTTT; CDR3: CASSEALGTGNTEAFF
size: NA; J: TRBJ2-5; length: 15; V: TRBV2; D: NA; DNA: TGTGCCAGCAGCGCGCGACTGGGGCGCCAAGAGACCCAGTACTTC; CDR3: CASSARLGRQETQYF
size: NA; J: TRBJ2-2; length: 16; V: TRBV5-6; D: TRBD1; DNA: TGTGCCAGCAGCTTGCTTGAGACAGGGTTACCCGGGGAGCTGTTTTTT; CDR3: CASSLLETGLPGELFF
size: NA; J: TRBJ1-2; length: 15; V: TRBV5-6; D: NA; DNA: TGTGCCAGCAGCTTGAATGGGCAGGGATACTATGGCTACACCTTC; CDR3: CASSLNGQGYYGYTF
size: NA; J: TRBJ1-3; length: 14; V: TRBV5-4; D: TRBD1; DNA: TGTGCCAGCAGCCCGGGACAGTCTGGAAACACCATATATTTT; CDR3: CASSPGQSGNTIYF
size: NA; J: TRBJ2-1; length: 16; V: TRBV6-6; D: TRBD2; DNA: TGTGCCAGCAAAAAGAAGGGACTAGCGGGAATCAATGAGCAGTTCTTC; CDR3: CASKKKGLAGINEQFF
size: NA; J: TRBJ2-2; length: 16; V: TRBV18; D: NA; DNA: TGTGCCAGCTCACCCCTGGGGCCCCCGAACACCGGGGAGCTGTTTTTT; CDR3: CASSPLGPPNTGELFF
size: NA; J: TRBJ1-1; length: 13; V: TRBV4-2; D: NA; DNA: TGTGCCAGCAGCCAAACCAGGGTCGCTGAAGCTTTCTTT; CDR3: CASSQTRVAEAFF
size: NA; J: TRBJ1-2; length: 15; V: TRBV30; D: TRBD1; DNA: TGTGCCTGGATATTGATGACAGGGGGAGGCCTTGGCTACACCTTC; CDR3: CAWILMTGGGLGYTF
size: NA; J: TRBJ1-1; length: 14; V: TRBV13; D: NA; DNA: TGTGCCAGCAGCTTAGGGGGCAGGGACACTGAAGCTTTCTTT; CDR3: CASSLGGRDTEAFF
size: NA; J: TRBJ1-4; length: 13; V: TRBV18; D: NA; DNA: TGTGCCAGCTCGAAGGGGAATAATGAAAAACTGTTTTTT; CDR3: CASSKGNNEKLFF
size: NA; J: TRBJ1-2; length: 15; V: TRBV4-3; D: TRBD1; DNA: TGCGCCAGCAGCCCAGGGACAGGCTTGGGGTATGGCTACACCTTC; CDR3: CASSPGTGLGYGYTF
size: NA; J: TRBJ1-5; length: 13; V: TRBV7-2; D: NA; DNA: TGTGCCAGCAGTATTGAGGCCAATCAGCCCCAGCATTTT; CDR3: CASSIEANQPQHF
size: once; J: TRBJ2-5; length: 14; V: TRBV10-3; D: NA; DNA: TGTGCCATCAGTGATCCAGGGGATGGAGAGACCCAGTACTTC; CDR3: CAISDPGDGETQYF
size: NA; J: TRBJ2-1; length: 12; V: TRBV15; D: NA; DNA: TGTGCCACCAGCAGAGTCCGAGATGAGCAGTTCTTC; CDR3: CATSRVRDEQFF
size: once; J: TRBJ2-1; length: 14; V: TRBV11-3; D: NA; DNA: TGTGCCAGCAGCTTACGGGACAAGGACAATGAGCAGTTCTTC; CDR3: CASSLRDKDNEQFF
size: once; J: TRBJ2-2; length: 16; V: TRBV3-1/TRBV3-2; D: TRBD2; DNA: TGTGCCAGCAGCTTTCGACTAGCGGGAGGGCCCGGGGAGCTGTTTTTT; CDR3: CASSFRLAGGPGELFF
size: NA; J: TRBJ1-4; length: 15; V: TRBV27; D: NA; DNA: TGTGCCAGCAGCTCCGGGGGTCCCCCGAATGAAAAACTGTTTTTT; CDR3: CASSSGGPPNEKLFF
size: NA; J: TRBJ2-5; length: 14; V: TRBV19; D: NA; DNA: TGTGCCAGTAGTGACCAACAGGGTGTCGAGACCCAGTACTTC; CDR3: CASSDQQGVETQYF
size: NA; J: TRBJ2-4; length: 13; V: TRBV18; D: NA; DNA: TGTGCCAGCTCTGCGACCACCAGCGACATTCAGTACTTC; CDR3: CASSATTSDIQYF
size: NA; J: TRBJ2-5; length: 17; V: TRBV27; D: TRBD2; DNA: TGTGCCAGCAAGAGAGTGGGGACTAGCGGGAGGAGAGAGACCCAGTACTTC; CDR3: CASKRVGTSGRRETQYF
size: NA; J: TRBJ1-2; length: 12; V: TRBV24-1; D: NA; DNA: TGTGCCACCAGTGATACAGGGTATGGCTACACCTTC; CDR3: CATSDTGYGYTF
size: NA; J: TRBJ2-7; length: 17; V: TRBV9; D: TRBD2; DNA: TGTGCCAGCAGCGACGGGACTAGCGGGGGGCCCGCCGAAGAGCAGTACTTC; CDR3: CASSDGTSGGPAEEQYF
size: NA; J: TRBJ1-1; length: 17; V: TRBV4-3; D: TRBD1; DNA: TGCGCCAGCAGCCAACTTGGGGTCGGGACAGGGGTCTCTGAAGCTTTCTTT; CDR3: CASSQLGVGTGVSEAFF
size: NA; J: TRBJ2-3; length: 15; V: TRBV11-2; D: TRBD2; DNA: TGTGCCAGCAGCGCACGACTAGCGGGGGGAGATACGCAGTATTTT; CDR3: CASSARLAGGDTQYF
size: NA; J: TRBJ2-7; length: 12; V: TRBV7-8; D: NA; DNA: TGTGCCAGCAGCCACAGTGGGGGGGAGCAGTACTTC; CDR3: CASSHSGGEQYF
size: NA; J: TRBJ2-2; length: 15; V: TRBV7-7; D: TRBD2; DNA: TGTGCTAGCAGCTTAGTTCCGGCGGGAGTAACGGAGCTGTTTTTT; CDR3: CASSLVPAGVTELFF
size: NA; J: TRBJ2-5; length: 12; V: TRBV2; D: NA; DNA: TGTGCCAGCATGGCGTTGGAGGAGACCCAGTACTTC; CDR3: CASMALEETQYF
size: NA; J: TRBJ1-1; length: 13; V: TRBV3-1/TRBV3-2; D: NA; DNA: TGTGCCAGCAGCCAAGGGTTTGGAGCTGAAGCTTTCTTT; CDR3: CASSQGFGAEAFF